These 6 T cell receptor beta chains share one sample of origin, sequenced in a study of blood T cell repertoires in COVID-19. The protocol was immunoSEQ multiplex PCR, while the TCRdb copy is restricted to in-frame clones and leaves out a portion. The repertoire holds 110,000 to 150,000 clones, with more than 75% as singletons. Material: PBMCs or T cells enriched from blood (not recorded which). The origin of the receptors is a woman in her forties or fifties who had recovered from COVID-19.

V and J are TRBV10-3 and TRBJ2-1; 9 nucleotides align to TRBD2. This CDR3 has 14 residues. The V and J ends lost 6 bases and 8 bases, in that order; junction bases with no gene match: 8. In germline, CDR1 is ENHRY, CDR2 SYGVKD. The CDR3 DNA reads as TGTGCCATCAGACCTAGCGGGGTGGCCGATGAGCAGTTCTTC. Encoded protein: CAIRPSGVADEQFF.

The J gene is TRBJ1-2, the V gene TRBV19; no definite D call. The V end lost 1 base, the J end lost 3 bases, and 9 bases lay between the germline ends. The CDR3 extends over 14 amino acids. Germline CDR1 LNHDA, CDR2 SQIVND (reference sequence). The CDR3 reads CASSIGLSDYGYTF. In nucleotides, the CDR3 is TGTGCCAGTAGTATAGGGCTCTCAGACTATGGCTACACCTTC.

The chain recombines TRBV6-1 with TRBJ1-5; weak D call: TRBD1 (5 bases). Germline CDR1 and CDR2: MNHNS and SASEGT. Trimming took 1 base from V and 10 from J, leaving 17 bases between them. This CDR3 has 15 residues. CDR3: CASSEGFRADNPQHF. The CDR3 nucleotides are TGTGCCAGCAGTGAAGGTTTCAGGGCAGACAACCCCCAGCATTTT.

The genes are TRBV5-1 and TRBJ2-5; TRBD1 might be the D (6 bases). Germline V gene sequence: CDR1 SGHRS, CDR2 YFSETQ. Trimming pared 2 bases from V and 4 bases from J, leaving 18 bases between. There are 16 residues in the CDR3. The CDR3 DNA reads TGCGCCAGCAGCTTCTCCGGGACGGGCAGGGGAGAGACCCAGTACTTC. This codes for CASSFSGTGRGETQYF.

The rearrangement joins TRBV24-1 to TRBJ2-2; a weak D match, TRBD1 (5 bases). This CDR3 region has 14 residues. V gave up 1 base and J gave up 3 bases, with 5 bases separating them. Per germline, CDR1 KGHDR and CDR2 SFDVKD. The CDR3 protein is CATSDFRDTGELFF. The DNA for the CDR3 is TGTGCCACCAGTGATTTCAGGGACACCGGGGAGCTGTTTTTT.

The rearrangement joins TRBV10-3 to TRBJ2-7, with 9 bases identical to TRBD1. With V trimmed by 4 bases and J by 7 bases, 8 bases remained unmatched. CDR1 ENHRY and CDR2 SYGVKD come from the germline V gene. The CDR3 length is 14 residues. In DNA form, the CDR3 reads TGTGCCATCAGTGGAGGGGACAGGGTAAAAGAGCAGTACTTC. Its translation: CAISGGDRVKEQYF.